This T cell receptor (beta chain) came from a study of T cells in Graves' hyperthyroidism and ophthalmopathy. Hyperthyroidism, newly diagnosed and lasting under 2 months, affected patients aged 18 to 65. Regions amplified from RNA transcripts were the TCR beta CDR3 regions. The HTBI set primed first-round TCR CDR3 RT-PCR. One entry per CDR3 protein results from TCRdb running MiXCR on the multiplex PCR reads. This table has about 840,000 distinct CDR3 sequences, about two fifths appearing once. CDR1 and CDR2 (germline): SGHNT, YYREEE (reference sequence). The CDR3 has 14 residues. V lost 0 bases and J 9 bases, leaving 15 bases between the germline ends.

Sequencing was carried out using blood. The rearrangement uses TRBV5-4 and TRBJ1-2, with no clear D. The sequence came from a man aged 18 to 35 with Graves' hyperthyroidism. CDR3 protein: CASSLDSLSFRYTF. CDR3 DNA sequence: TGTGCCAGCAGCTTGGACAGTCTATCCTTCCGCTACACCTTC.